A selection of T cell receptor beta chains follows, all from one sample in a study of cytomegalovirus exposure and HLA in healthy donors. Assay used: immunoSEQ multiplex PCR; TCRdb lists only in-frame clones, some missing. There are about 140,000 clones in the sample; 65% to 80% occur only once, and more than 1.5% lies in the top ten. Sequenced sample: PBMCs. The receptors were gathered from a human donor in good health. Each CDR3 is given with its conserved first and last residue. The D gene is left open where the match is weak. Size values are once, few and many counts, or a class for expanded clones, and some rows have none.

J,V,D,size,DNA,CDR3
TRBJ1-4,TRBV5-6,TRBD1,NA,TGTGCCAGCAGCAGCCAGGGGGCCGGTGAAAAACTGTTTTTT,CASSSQGAGEKLFF
TRBJ2-2,TRBV5-6,TRBD2,NA,TGTGCCAGCAGCACGAGACTAGCGGGAGGAGGTAACACCGGGGAGCTGTTTTTT,CASSTRLAGGGNTGELFF
TRBJ2-7,TRBV27,TRBD1,NA,TGTGCCAGCAGTCCAGGACAGGGGGGAGGCGAGCAGTACTTC,CASSPGQGGGEQYF
TRBJ2-2,TRBV27,NA,NA,TGTGCCAGCAGTTGGCGACTTGTCCAAACCGGGGAGCTGTTTTTT,CASSWRLVQTGELFF
TRBJ1-5,TRBV5-4,NA,NA,TGTGCCAGCAGCTTGGACCTAAGTCAGCCCCAGCATTTT,CASSLDLSQPQHF
TRBJ2-1,TRBV5-1,TRBD2,NA,TGCGCCAGCAGCCCGGAAGGGACTAGCTACAATGAGCAGTTCTTC,CASSPEGTSYNEQFF
TRBJ2-1,TRBV19,TRBD2,NA,TGTGCCAGTAGTATAGAACCTAGCGGGAGGGCCATCAATGAGCAGTTCTTC,CASSIEPSGRAINEQFF
TRBJ2-1,TRBV29-1,NA,NA,TGCAGCGTCGCTTTACCTCGAGGCTACAATGAGCAGTTCTTC,CSVALPRGYNEQFF
TRBJ2-7,TRBV28,TRBD2,few,TGTGCCAGCAGTCCGGCTAGCGGGGCCCACTACGAGCAGTACTTC,CASSPASGAHYEQYF
TRBJ2-7,TRBV6-5,TRBD1,NA,TGTGCCAGCAGTTACTCGGGGGACAGGGGATACGAGCAGTACTTC,CASSYSGDRGYEQYF
TRBJ1-5,TRBV2,NA,NA,TGTGCCAGCAGTGGTTTTCAGGCCAACAATCAGCCCCAGCATTTT,CASSGFQANNQPQHF
TRBJ1-1,TRBV5-1,NA,once,TGCGCCAGCAGCTCCGACAGGTTGAACACTGAAGCTTTCTTT,CASSSDRLNTEAFF
TRBJ2-7,TRBV29-1,TRBD1,few,TGCAGCGTTGGAACAGGGGGCTCTGTTTACGAGCAGTACTTC,CSVGTGGSVYEQYF
TRBJ1-5,TRBV10-3,TRBD1,NA,TGTGCCATCAGTGAAGGGACAGACAATCAGCCCCAGCATTTT,CAISEGTDNQPQHF
TRBJ2-5,TRBV5-4,NA,NA,TGTGCCAGCAGCTTCGGAGAGACCCAGTACTTC,CASSFGETQYF
TRBJ2-3,TRBV29-1,NA,NA,TGCAGCGTTGAAGGGCTCTCAAATACGCAGTATTTT,CSVEGLSNTQYF
TRBJ2-7,TRBV10-3,TRBD2,NA,TGTGCCATCAGTGCCCCGGGGGGCGAGCAGTACTTC,CAISAPGGEQYF
TRBJ1-4,TRBV10-3,NA,NA,TGTGCCATCTGGTCAGGGGAAGGTGAAAAACTGTTTTTT,CAIWSGEGEKLFF
TRBJ2-7,TRBV6-5,NA,NA,TGTGCCAGCACTGATCGCGATGTCTCCTACGAGCAGTACTTC,CASTDRDVSYEQYF
TRBJ1-4,TRBV28,NA,NA,TGTGCCAGCAGTTACGAAGCCCGGGGGAGGCTGTTTTTT,CASSYEARGRLFF
TRBJ2-5,TRBV5-1,NA,NA,TGCGCCAGCAGCCGGGTAGCGGAAGAGACCCAGTACTTC,CASSRVAEETQYF
TRBJ1-3,TRBV7-8,NA,NA,TGTGCCAGCACCTTCCTCAGGGCGAACACCATATATTTT,CASTFLRANTIYF
TRBJ1-2,TRBV2,NA,NA,TGTGCCAGCAGCAATCAAGTACTAGCTAACTATGGCTACACCTTC,CASSNQVLANYGYTF
TRBJ2-2,TRBV13,NA,NA,TGTGCCAGCAGCTTAGAAGCGTCGGTCACCGGGGAGCTGTTTTTT,CASSLEASVTGELFF
TRBJ2-7,TRBV9,NA,NA,TGTGCCAGCAGCCTACGCCCGGACACAACCTACGAGCAGTACTTC,CASSLRPDTTYEQYF
TRBJ2-1,TRBV9,TRBD2,NA,TGTGCCAGCAGCGTTCAACTAGCGGGAGTTTACAATGAGCAGTTCTTC,CASSVQLAGVYNEQFF
TRBJ1-5,TRBV5-1,TRBD1,NA,TGCGCCAGCAGCCCAGGGGCAGGGGGGAGCAATCAGCCCCAGCATTTT,CASSPGAGGSNQPQHF